A single sample gave rise to the 3 T cell receptor beta chains below, sequenced in a study of metastatic and nonmetastatic thyroid tumors. TCRdb reprocessed the PCR reads using MiXCR. The sample yields 40,000 to 45,000 clones, 15% to 20% seen once. Each patient came to thyroid surgery without any prior treatment (of any kind). The source material was blood. The receptors stem from a female donor with papillary thyroid cancer or a benign thyroid nodule (not recorded which). Some clones in this sample may be carry-over from other donors' samples.

CDR3 in DNA: TGTGCCAGCAGTTTATCCCAATTCGAAGGGAGGCAGTACTTC. Translation: CASSLSQFEGRQYF. This chain uses TRBV12-3 or TRBV12-4 with TRBJ2-7; weak D call: TRBD2 (5 bases). Trimming cost V 2 bases and J 9 bases, with 17 bases left between them. The length of the CDR3 is 14 residues.

Ten or more counts support this clone. The chain joins TRBV28 to TRBJ2-1; D call uncertain. CDR3 size: 14 residues. With 3 bases removed from V and 8 bases from J, the gap between germline ends came to 14 bases. The germline CDR1 and CDR2 sequences are MDHEN and SYDVKM. The CDR3 loop is CASSLGGLSHEQFF. CDR3 sequence (DNA): TGTGCCAGCAGTTTGGGCGGCCTTTCCCATGAGCAGTTCTTC.

This clone showed up many times. The CDR3 here is CAWSEVETQYF. DNA of the CDR3: TGTGCCTGGAGTGAGGTAGAGACCCAGTACTTC. The chain links TRBV30 to TRBJ2-5; D uncertain. Germline CDR1 reads GTSNPN; CDR2 reads SVGIG (reference sequence). This CDR3 has 11 residues. The V end was cut by 1 base, the J end by 4 bases, with 4 bases between. Full variable domain (outside the CDR3, taken from reference TRBV30 and TRBJ2-5): SQTIHQWPATLVQPVGSPLSLECTVEGTSNPNLYWYRQAAGRGLQLLFYSVGIGQISSEVPQNLSASRPQDRQFILSSKKLLLSDSGFYLCAWSEVETQYFGPGTRLLVL.